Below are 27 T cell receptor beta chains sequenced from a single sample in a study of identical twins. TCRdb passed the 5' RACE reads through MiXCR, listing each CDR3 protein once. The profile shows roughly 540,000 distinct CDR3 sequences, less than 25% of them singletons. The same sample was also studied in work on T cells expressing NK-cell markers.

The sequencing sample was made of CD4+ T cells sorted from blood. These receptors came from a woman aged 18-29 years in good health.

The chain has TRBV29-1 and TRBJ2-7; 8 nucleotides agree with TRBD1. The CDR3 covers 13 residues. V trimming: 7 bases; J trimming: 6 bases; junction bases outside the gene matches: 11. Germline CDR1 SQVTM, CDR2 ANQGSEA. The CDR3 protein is CSATGGVLGEQYF. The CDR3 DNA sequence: TGCAGCGCTACAGGGGGAGTTCTAGGCGAGCAGTACTTC.

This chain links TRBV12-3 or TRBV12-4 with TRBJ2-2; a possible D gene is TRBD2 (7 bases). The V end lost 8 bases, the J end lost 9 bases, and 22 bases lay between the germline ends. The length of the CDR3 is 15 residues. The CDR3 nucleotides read TGTGCCAGCTCCTTGGGGGGGGCTCAAGTTCGGGAGCTGTTTTTT. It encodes CASSLGGAQVRELFF.

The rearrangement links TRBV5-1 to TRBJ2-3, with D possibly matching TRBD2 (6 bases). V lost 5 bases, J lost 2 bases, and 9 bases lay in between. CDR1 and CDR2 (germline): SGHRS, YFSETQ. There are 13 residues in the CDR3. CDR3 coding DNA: TGCGCCAGCAGACGCGGGGACACAGATACGCAGTATTTT. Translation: CASRRGDTDTQYF.

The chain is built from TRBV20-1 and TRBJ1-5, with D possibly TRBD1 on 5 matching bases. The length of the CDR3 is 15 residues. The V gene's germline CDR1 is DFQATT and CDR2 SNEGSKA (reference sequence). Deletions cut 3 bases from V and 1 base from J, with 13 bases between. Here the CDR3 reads CSASDGTASNQPQHF. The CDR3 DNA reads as TGCAGTGCTAGCGACGGGACGGCGAGCAATCAGCCCCAGCATTTT.

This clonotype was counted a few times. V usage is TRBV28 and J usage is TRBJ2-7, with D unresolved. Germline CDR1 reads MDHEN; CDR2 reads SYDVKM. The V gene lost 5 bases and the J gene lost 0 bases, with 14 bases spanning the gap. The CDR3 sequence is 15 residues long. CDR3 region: CASSVLQVASYEQYF. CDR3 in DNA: TGTGCCAGCAGTGTCCTTCAGGTAGCCTCCTACGAGCAGTACTTC.

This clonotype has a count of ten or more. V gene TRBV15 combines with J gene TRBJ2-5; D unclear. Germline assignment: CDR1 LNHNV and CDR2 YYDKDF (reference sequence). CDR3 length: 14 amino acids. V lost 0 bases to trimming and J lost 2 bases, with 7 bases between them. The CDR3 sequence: CATSRDLIQETQYF. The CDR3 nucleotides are TGTGCCACCAGCAGAGATCTTATTCAAGAGACCCAGTACTTC.

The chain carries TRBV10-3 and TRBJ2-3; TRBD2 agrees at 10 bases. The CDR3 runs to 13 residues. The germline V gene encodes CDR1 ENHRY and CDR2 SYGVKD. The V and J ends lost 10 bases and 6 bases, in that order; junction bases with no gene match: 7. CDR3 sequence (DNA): TGTGCCACCCTTCTAGCGGGAGCGGATACGCAGTATTTT. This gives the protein CATLLAGADTQYF.

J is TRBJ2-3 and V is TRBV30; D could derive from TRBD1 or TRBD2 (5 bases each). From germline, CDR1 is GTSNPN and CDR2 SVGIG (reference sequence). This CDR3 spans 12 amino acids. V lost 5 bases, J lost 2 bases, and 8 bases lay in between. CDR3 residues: CAWRGFTDTQYF. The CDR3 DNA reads TGTGCCTGGCGGGGCTTCACAGATACGCAGTATTTT.

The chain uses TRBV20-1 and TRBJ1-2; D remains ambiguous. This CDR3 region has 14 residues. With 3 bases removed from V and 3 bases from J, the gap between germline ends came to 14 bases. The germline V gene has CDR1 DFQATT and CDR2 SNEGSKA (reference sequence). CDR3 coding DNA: TGCAGTGCTAGGATCGGTCTTCTCCACTATGGCTACACCTTC. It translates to CSARIGLLHYGYTF.

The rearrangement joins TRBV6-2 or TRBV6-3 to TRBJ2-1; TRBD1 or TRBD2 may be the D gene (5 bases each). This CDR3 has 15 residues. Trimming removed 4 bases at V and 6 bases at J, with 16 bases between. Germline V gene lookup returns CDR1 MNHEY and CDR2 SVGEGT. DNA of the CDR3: TGTGCCAGCAGTTTGACAGCGGACCCCCGCAATGAGCAGTTCTTC. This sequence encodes CASSLTADPRNEQFF.

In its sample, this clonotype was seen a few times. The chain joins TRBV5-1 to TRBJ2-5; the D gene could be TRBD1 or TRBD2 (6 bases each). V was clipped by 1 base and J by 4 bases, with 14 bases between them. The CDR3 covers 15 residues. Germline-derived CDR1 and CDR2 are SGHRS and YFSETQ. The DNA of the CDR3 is TGCGCCAGCAGCTTGAACGGGGGCCGAGGAGAGACCCAGTACTTC. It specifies CASSLNGGRGETQYF.

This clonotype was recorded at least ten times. Here the CDR3 DNA reads TGTGCCAGCAGTTACTCGTCCAGAGGTGGAAACACCATATATTTT. The encoded protein is CASSYSSRGGNTIYF. This chain uses TRBV6-5 with TRBJ1-3, with no clear D. The CDR3 is made up of 15 amino acids. Germline lookup yields CDR1 MNHEY and CDR2 SVGAGI. The germline V and J ends were trimmed by 0 bases and 3 bases, with 9 bases remaining between them.

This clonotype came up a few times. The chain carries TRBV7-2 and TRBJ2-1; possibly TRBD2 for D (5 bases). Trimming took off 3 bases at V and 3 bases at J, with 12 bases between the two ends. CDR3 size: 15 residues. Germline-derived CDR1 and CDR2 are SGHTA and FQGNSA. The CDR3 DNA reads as TGTGCCAGCAGCTTCCGAGGGAGTGGCTACAATGAGCAGTTCTTC. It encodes CASSFRGSGYNEQFF.

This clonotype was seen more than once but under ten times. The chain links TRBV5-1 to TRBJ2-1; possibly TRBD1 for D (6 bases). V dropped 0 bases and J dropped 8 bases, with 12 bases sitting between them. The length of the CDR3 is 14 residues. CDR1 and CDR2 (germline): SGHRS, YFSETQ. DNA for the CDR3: TGCGCCAGCAGCTTGGAACTTTGGGGGCATGAGCAGTTCTTC. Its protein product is CASSLELWGHEQFF.

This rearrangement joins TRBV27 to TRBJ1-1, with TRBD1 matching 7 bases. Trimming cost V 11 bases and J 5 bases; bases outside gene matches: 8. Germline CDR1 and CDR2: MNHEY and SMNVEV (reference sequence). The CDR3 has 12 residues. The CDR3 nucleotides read TGTGCCGTACAGGGGCCTAGGACTGAAGCTTTCTTT. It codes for CAVQGPRTEAFF.

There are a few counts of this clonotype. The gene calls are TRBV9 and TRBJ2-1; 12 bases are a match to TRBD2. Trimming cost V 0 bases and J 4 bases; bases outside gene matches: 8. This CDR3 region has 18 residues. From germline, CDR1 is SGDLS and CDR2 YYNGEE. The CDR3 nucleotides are TGTGCCAGCAGCGTAGGTCTGACTAGCGGGAGAGGGTACAATGAGCAGTTCTTC. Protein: CASSVGLTSGRGYNEQFF. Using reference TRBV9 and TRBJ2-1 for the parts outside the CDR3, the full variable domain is DSGVTQTPKHLITATGQRVTLRCSPRSGDLSVYWYQQSLDQGLQFLIQYYNGEERAKGNILERFSAQQFPDLHSELNLSSLELGDSALYFCASSVGLTSGRGYNEQFFGPGTRLTVL.

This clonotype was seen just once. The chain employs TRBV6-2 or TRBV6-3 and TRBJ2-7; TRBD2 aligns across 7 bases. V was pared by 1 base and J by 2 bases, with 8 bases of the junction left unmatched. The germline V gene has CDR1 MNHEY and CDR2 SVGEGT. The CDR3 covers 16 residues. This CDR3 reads CASSYWGGPTTYEQYF. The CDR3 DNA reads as TGTGCCAGCAGTTACTGGGGGGGACCGACTACCTACGAGCAGTACTTC.

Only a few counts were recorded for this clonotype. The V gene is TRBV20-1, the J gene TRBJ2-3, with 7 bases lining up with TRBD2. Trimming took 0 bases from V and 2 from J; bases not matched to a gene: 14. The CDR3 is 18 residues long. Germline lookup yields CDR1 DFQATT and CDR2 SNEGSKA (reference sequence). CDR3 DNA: TGCAGTGCTAGAGATCGGGCTGGGACTAACAGATACACAGATACGCAGTATTTT. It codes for CSARDRAGTNRYTDTQYF.

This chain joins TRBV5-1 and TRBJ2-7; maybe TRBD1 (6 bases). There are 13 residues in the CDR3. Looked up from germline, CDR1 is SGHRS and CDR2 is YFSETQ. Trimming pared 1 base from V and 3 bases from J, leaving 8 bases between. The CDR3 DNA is TGCGCCAGCAGCTTGATACAGGGCTACGAGCAGTACTTC. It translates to CASSLIQGYEQYF.

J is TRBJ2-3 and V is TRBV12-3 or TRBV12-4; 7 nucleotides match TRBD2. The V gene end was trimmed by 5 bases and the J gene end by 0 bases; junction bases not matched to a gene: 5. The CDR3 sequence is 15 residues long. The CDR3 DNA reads TGTGCCAGCAGTCCAGCGGGGACTAGCACAGATACGCAGTATTTT. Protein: CASSPAGTSTDTQYF.

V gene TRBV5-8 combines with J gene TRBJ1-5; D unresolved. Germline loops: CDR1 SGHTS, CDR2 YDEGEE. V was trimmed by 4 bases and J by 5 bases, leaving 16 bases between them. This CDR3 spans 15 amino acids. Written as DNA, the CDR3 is TGTGCCAGCAGCCGGGCCCTTCTTCCCTATCAGCCCCAGCATTTT. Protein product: CASSRALLPYQPQHF. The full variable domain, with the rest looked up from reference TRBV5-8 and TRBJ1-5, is EAGVTQSPTHLIKTRGQQATLRCSPISGHTSVYWYQQALGLGLQFLLWYDEGEERNRGNFPPRFSGRQFPNYSSELNVNALELEDSALYLCASSRALLPYQPQHFGDGTRLSIL.

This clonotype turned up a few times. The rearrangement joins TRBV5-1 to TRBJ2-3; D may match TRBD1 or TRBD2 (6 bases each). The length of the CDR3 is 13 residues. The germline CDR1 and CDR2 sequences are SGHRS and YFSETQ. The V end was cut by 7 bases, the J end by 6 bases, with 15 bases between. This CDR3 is CASQEGDLDTQYF. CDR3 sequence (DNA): TGCGCCAGCCAGGAGGGGGATCTGGATACGCAGTATTTT.

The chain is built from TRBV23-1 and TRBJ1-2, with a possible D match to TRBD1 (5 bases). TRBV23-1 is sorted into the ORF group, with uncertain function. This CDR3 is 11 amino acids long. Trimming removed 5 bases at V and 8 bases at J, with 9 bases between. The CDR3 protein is CASSGAEGYTF. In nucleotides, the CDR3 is TGCGCCAGCAGTGGGGCGGAGGGCTACACCTTC.

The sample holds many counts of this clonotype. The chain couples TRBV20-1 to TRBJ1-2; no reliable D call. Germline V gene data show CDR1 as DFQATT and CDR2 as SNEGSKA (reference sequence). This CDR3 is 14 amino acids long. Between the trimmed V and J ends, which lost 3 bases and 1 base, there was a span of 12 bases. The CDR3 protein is CSASNSAHNYGYTF. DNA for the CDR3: TGCAGTGCTAGTAACAGCGCTCATAACTATGGCTACACCTTC.

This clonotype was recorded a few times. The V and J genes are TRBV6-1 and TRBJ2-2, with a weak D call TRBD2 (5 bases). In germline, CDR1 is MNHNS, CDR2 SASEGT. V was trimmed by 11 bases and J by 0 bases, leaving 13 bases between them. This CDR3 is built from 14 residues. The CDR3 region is CASWEYANTGELFF. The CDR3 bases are TGTGCCTCTTGGGAGTACGCGAACACCGGGGAGCTGTTTTTT.

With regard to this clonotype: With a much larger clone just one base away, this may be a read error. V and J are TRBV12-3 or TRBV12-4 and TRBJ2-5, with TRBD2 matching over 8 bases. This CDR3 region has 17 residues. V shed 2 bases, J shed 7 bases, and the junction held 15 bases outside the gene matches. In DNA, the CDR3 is TGTGCCAGCAGTTTATTTTCGGGGGGGGACAATCACGGGACCCAGTACTTC. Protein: CASSLFSGGDNHGTQYF.

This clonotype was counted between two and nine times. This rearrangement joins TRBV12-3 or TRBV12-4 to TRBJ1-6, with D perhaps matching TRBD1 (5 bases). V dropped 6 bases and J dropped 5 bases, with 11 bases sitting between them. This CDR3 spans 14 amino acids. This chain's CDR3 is CASSATVDNSPLHF. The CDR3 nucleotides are TGTGCCAGCAGCGCGACAGTGGATAATTCACCCCTCCACTTT.